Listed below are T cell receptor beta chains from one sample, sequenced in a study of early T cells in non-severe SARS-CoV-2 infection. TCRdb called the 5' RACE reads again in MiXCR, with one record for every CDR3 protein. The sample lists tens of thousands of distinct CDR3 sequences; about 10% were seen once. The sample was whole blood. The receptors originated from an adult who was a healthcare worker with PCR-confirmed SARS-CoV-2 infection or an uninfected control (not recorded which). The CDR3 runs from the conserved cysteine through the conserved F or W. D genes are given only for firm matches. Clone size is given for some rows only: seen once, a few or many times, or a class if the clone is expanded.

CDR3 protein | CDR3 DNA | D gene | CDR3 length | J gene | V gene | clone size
CASSLSGSGENEQFF | TGTGCCAGCAGTTTGAGCGGGAGCGGAGAAAATGAGCAGTTCTTC | TRBD2 | 15 | TRBJ2-1 | TRBV12-3/TRBV12-4 | many
CASSLEPGHYNEQFF | TGCGCCAGCAGCTTGGAACCTGGGCACTACAATGAGCAGTTCTTC | - | 15 | TRBJ2-1 | TRBV5-1 | many
CASSSRTSGGETQYF | TGTGCCAGCAGCTCCAGGACTAGCGGGGGGGAGACCCAGTACTTC | TRBD2 | 15 | TRBJ2-5 | TRBV11-2 | -
CSASPVESQFF | TGCAGTGCTAGTCCCGTCGAATCTCAGTTCTTC | - | 11 | TRBJ2-1 | TRBV20-1 | once
CSAAWSNNEQFF | TGCAGTGCTGCGTGGTCCAACAATGAGCAGTTCTTC | - | 12 | TRBJ2-1 | TRBV20-1 | many
CASSLPDGTYEQYF | TGTGCCAGCAGCTTACCCGACGGGACCTACGAGCAGTACTTC | - | 14 | TRBJ2-7 | TRBV5-4 | -
CASQTRDRVRRSTNEKLFF | TGTGCCAGCCAAACTCGGGACAGGGTGAGAAGGTCAACTAATGAAAAACTGTTTTTT | TRBD1 | 19 | TRBJ1-4 | TRBV2 | many
CASSPSESGTQYF | TGTGCCAGCAGCCCTTCCGAATCGGGTACGCAGTATTTT | - | 13 | TRBJ2-3 | TRBV3-1 | many
CASSPPSETQYF | TGTGCCAGCAGCCCCCCCTCGGAGACCCAGTACTTC | - | 12 | TRBJ2-5 | TRBV11-2 | many
CASSLVGRGERAGTDTQYF | TGTGCCAGCAGTTTAGTCGGACGGGGTGAACGGGCGGGAACAGATACGCAGTATTTT | - | 19 | TRBJ2-3 | TRBV27 | many